This entry lists 4 T cell receptor beta chains sequenced from one sample in a study of metastatic and nonmetastatic thyroid tumors. The entire patient cohort was treatment-naive prior to thyroid surgery. Using MiXCR, TCRdb reanalyzed the PCR reads. The data contain about 22,000 clones, roughly 21% of them singletons. The sample consisted of blood. These receptors came from a male donor with papillary thyroid cancer or a benign thyroid nodule (not recorded which). Some clones in this sample may be carry-over from other donors' samples.

This clone was recorded at least ten times. A single base separates this from a much larger clone, so it may be a read error. The gene calls are TRBV18 and TRBJ2-5; 12 bases align to TRBD2. The CDR3 runs to 16 residues. Germline V gives CDR1 KGHSH, CDR2 LQKENI. J lost 4 bases, V lost 2 bases, and 5 bases had no gene match. The CDR3 DNA sequence: TGTGCCAGCTCACCAAGGGCTAGCGGGAGGGGAGAGACCCAGTACTTC. As protein: CASSPRASGRGETQYF.

There are a few counts of this clone. The chain combines TRBV6-5 with TRBJ2-1; D is unclear. V gave up 3 bases and J gave up 6 bases, with 12 bases separating them. Germline V gives CDR1 MNHEY, CDR2 SVGAGI. CDR3 length: 14 residues. The CDR3 region has the DNA TGTGCCAGCAGTTATAGGGCAGAGCCCAATGAGCAGTTCTTC. It encodes CASSYRAEPNEQFF.

V gene TRBV11-3 combines with J gene TRBJ2-3; D possibly matches TRBD1 or TRBD2 (6 bases each). From germline, CDR1 is SGHNT and CDR2 YENEEA. The CDR3 has 13 amino acids. V was clipped by 5 bases and J by 3 bases, with 9 bases between them. The CDR3 region has the DNA TGTGCCAGCAGCCTAGGGGGGACAGATACGCAGTATTTT. It encodes CASSLGGTDTQYF.

This clone has more than one count but fewer than ten. J is TRBJ1-6 and V is TRBV27; TRBD1 might be the D (5 bases). The germline V gene encodes CDR1 MNHEY and CDR2 SMNVEV (reference sequence). V was pared by 8 bases and J by 13 bases, with 27 bases between. The length of the CDR3 is 16 residues. The CDR3 here is CASARGSIVSSVPLHF. CDR3 DNA sequence: TGTGCCAGCGCCCGGGGCTCCATTGTGTCCAGTGTCCCCCTCCACTTT.